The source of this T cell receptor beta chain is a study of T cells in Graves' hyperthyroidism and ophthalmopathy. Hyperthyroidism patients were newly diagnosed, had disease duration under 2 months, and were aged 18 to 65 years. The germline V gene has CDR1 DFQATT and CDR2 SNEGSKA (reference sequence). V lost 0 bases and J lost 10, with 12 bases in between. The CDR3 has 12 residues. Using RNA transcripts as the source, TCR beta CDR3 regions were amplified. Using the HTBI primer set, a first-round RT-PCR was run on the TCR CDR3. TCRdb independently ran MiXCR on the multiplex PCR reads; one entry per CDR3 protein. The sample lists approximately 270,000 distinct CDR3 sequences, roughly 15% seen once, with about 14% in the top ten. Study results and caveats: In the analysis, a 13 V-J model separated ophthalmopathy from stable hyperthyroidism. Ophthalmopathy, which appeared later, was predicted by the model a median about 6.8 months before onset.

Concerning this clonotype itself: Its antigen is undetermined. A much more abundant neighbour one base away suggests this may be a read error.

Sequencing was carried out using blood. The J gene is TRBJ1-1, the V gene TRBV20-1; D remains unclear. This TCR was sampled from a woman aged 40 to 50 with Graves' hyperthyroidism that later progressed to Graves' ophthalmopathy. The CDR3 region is CSARDLGIGAFF. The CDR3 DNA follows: TGCAGTGCTAGAGATTTAGGGATTGGAGCTTTCTTT.